The clone carrying this TCR beta chain has just a few counts. Its antigen is unknown. The data stem from a study of CD8 T cells in ankylosing spondylitis. Regarding the study as a whole: Ankylosing spondylitis blood seemed to carry a telltale TCR beta motif made of several highly homologous variants.

TCRdb fed the 5' RACE reads into MiXCR, producing one record per CDR3 protein. The profile shows about 360,000 distinct CDR3 sequences, approximately 15% of them singletons. Germline V lookup: CDR1 MNHEY, CDR2 SVGAGI. Deletions cut 2 bases from V and 6 bases from J, with 11 bases between. CDR3 size: 13 residues. The sequencing sample was made of blood, either unsorted or a sorted T cell fraction (not recorded which). The chain carries TRBV6-5 and TRBJ2-7, with D perhaps matching TRBD2 (7 bases). This clonotype was obtained from a male donor with ankylosing spondylitis or in good health (not recorded which). The CDR3 nucleotides read TGTGCCAGCAGTTACCCGGGGGGCTCCGAGCAGTACTTC. Encoded protein: CASSYPGGSEQYF.